A selection of T cell receptor beta chains follows, all from one sample in a study of blood T cell repertoires in COVID-19. Sequencing was performed with immunoSEQ multiplex PCR; in TCRdb, only in-frame clones are kept and a portion is missing. Counted here are 120,000 to 150,000 clones, 85% occurring once; the ten biggest clones make up 2.5% to 3%. The sequencing input was peripheral blood. All receptors derive from a woman aged 40 to 50 with active or convalescent COVID-19. Each CDR3 is given without its conserved first and last residue. A D gene is named only where the DNA matches it firmly.

J | V | D | CDR3
TRBJ1-1 | TRBV25-1 | . | ASHPSGSTEAF
TRBJ1-1 | TRBV28 | . | ASSTLNTEAF
TRBJ1-2 | TRBV19 | TRBD1 | ASSITQGAAYGYT
TRBJ1-4 | TRBV3-1/TRBV3-2 | TRBD1 | ASSRGRTGGRLTNEKLF
TRBJ2-5 | TRBV30 | . | AWSVQRVRSPRETQY
TRBJ1-2 | TRBV18 | . | ASSPGKQGGYT
TRBJ1-1 | TRBV5-5 | . | ASSFLRNTEAF
TRBJ1-4 | TRBV6-6 | . | ASRGTSNREEGLF
TRBJ1-3 | TRBV10-1 | . | ASSWEEGWTGNTIY
TRBJ2-2 | TRBV30 | . | AYTQGGNTGELF
TRBJ1-1 | TRBV2 | . | ASSEWEAGNTEAF
TRBJ1-1 | TRBV28 | . | ASRLAISRNTEAF
TRBJ2-1 | TRBV2 | TRBD2 | ARREAPGGYNEQF
TRBJ1-1 | TRBV29-1 | . | SVEWGSIGNTEAF
TRBJ2-5 | TRBV5-1 | . | ASSLAPGTGGQETQY
TRBJ1-1 | TRBV29-1 | TRBD1 | SVRTGPGTEAF
TRBJ1-6 | TRBV11-2 | . | ASSLPGGPISSPLH
TRBJ1-1 | TRBV5-6 | . | ASSLPVFTEAF
TRBJ1-2 | TRBV2 | . | ASSSDRSVYGYT
TRBJ2-7 | TRBV6-1 | TRBD1 | ASSEALGQPRIGQY
TRBJ1-6 | TRBV9 | . | ASSVHYNSPLH
TRBJ2-6 | TRBV30 | . | AWSATAISGANVLT
TRBJ1-2 | TRBV30 | TRBD1 | AWRIDRVRGGYT
TRBJ1-2 | TRBV2 | TRBD1 | ASSGRQGAQGYT
TRBJ2-2 | TRBV6-5 | TRBD1 | ASGGGTGETGELF
TRBJ2-1 | TRBV6-2/TRBV6-3 | TRBD2 | ASSYGTSGAYNEQF
TRBJ2-5 | TRBV19 | TRBD1 | ASSSQDRNQETQY
TRBJ2-7 | TRBV6-5 | . | ASSYRGSSSEQY
TRBJ1-1 | TRBV20-1 | . | SVRDFTEAF
TRBJ1-5 | TRBV19 | TRBD1 | ASSIDLTGTGDQPQH
TRBJ2-1 | TRBV6-2/TRBV6-3 | TRBD2 | ASSQLAGERNEQF
TRBJ1-5 | TRBV19 | TRBD1 | ASSMGQGNQPQH
TRBJ1-5 | TRBV3-1/TRBV3-2 | . | ASSQAPAGTRPQH
TRBJ2-2 | TRBV11-3 | . | ASSRRRGLGELF
TRBJ1-2 | TRBV27 | TRBD1 | ASSFQGAGGYT
TRBJ1-1 | TRBV5-1 | . | ASSRGANTEAF
TRBJ1-2 | TRBV27 | . | ASRRRGSPTNYGYT
TRBJ1-3 | TRBV28 | TRBD1 | ASNLSGTGDSRSGNTIY
TRBJ1-1 | TRBV12-3/TRBV12-4 | TRBD1 | ASSTGTGGPS
TRBJ2-1 | TRBV5-1 | TRBD1 | ASSWGDRDGNEQF
TRBJ1-3 | TRBV5-1 | TRBD1 | ASSLARTGPLSGNTIY
TRBJ2-5 | TRBV5-5 | TRBD2 | ASSLGLAGAETQY
TRBJ2-3 | TRBV6-2/TRBV6-3 | . | ASSYSGGSPTDTQY
TRBJ1-2 | TRBV3-1/TRBV3-2 | . | ASSPLSNYGYT
TRBJ1-6 | TRBV7-2 | . | ASSLAQTNSPLH